Presented here are 7 T cell receptor beta chains from one specimen sequenced in a study of blood T cell repertoires in COVID-19. Method: immunoSEQ multiplex PCR; TCRdb's copy keeps in-frame clones and lacks some. The table lists 150,000 to 200,000 clones, approximately 89% of them singletons, with about 4.1% in the top ten. The specimen sequenced was peripheral blood. The receptors here all came from a woman aged 25 to 39 with acute or convalescent COVID-19.

The chain has TRBV9 and TRBJ2-1; 7 nucleotides match TRBD1. V shed 1 base and J 7 bases; nucleotides not matched to a gene: 2. Per the germline V gene, CDR1 is SGDLS and CDR2 is YYNGEE. This CDR3 is 13 amino acids long. The CDR3 bases are TGTGCCAGCAGCGTACCACAGGGGAATGAGCAGTTCTTC. This encodes CASSVPQGNEQFF.

CDR3 nucleotides: TGTGCCAGCAGTCTGAGGGGGCCAAATTCACCCCTCCACTTT. Translating gives CASSLRGPNSPLHF. J is TRBJ1-6 and V is TRBV7-2, with 7 bases aligning to TRBD1. The CDR3 is made up of 14 amino acids. With 6 bases clipped from V and 7 bases from J, the junction kept 6 bases outside the gene matches. Germline assignment: CDR1 SGHTA and CDR2 FQGNSA.

This sequence joins TRBV5-1 and TRBJ2-4, with D maybe TRBD2 (7 bases). The germline V gene encodes CDR1 SGHRS and CDR2 YFSETQ. The ends were cut back, 4 bases at V and 1 base at J, with 9 bases in the middle. The CDR3 runs to 14 residues. The CDR3 nucleotides read TGCGCCAGCAGCGGGGGGGCGGCCAAAAACATTCAGTACTTC. Its translation is CASSGGAAKNIQYF.

This clone has a single count. CDR3 region: CASSFGLDRELFF. The CDR3, as DNA: TGTGCCAGCAGCTTCGGACTAGACCGGGAGCTGTTTTTT. V usage is TRBV4-2 and J usage is TRBJ2-2, with 7 bases identical to TRBD2. Germline trimming cut 5 bases from V and 9 bases from J; bases unmatched to any gene: 6. Germline V gene sequence: CDR1 LGHNA, CDR2 YNFKEQ. This CDR3 region has 13 residues.

The chain has TRBV6-5 and TRBJ2-7; tentatively, D is TRBD2 (6 bases). Germline V gene data show CDR1 as MNHEY and CDR2 as SVGAGI. Trimming removed 9 bases from V and 4 bases from J, with 16 bases in between. The CDR3 sequence is 13 residues long. The CDR3 reads CASRRDSLYEQYF. The DNA for the CDR3 is TGTGCCAGTCGCCGGGACTCTCTTTACGAGCAGTACTTC.

This CDR3 reads CASSRDIYGYTF. The CDR3 DNA reads as TGTGCCAGCAGTCGGGACATCTATGGCTACACCTTC. J is TRBJ1-2 and V is TRBV2; D possibly corresponds to TRBD1 (6 bases). V shed 5 bases and J shed 4 bases, with 8 bases lying between them. CDR1 and CDR2 from the germline V gene are SNHLY and FYNNEI. This CDR3 is built from 12 residues.

This chain joins TRBV28 and TRBJ1-5; D uncertain. V was cut by 5 bases and J by 4 bases, with 12 bases left in between. The V gene's germline CDR1 is MDHEN and CDR2 SYDVKM. The CDR3 has 14 residues. The DNA of the CDR3 is TGTGCCAGCAGTGGTGGTCTAACGAATCAGCCCCAGCATTTT. Translated, it gives CASSGGLTNQPQHF.